This T cell receptor beta chain appears in the sequencing data of a study of neoadjuvant nivolumab and ipilimumab in lung cancer (dated by TCRdb to 2020 to 2022). Context from the whole study: Nivolumab was given at 3 mg/kg intravenously on days 1, 15 and 29, and the combination arm added ipilimumab 1 mg/kg on day 1 only. For each study arm, the primary endpoint of the trial was the rate of major pathologic response (MPR) in the intention-to-treat population. In the trial, nearly 45 patients with operable NSCLC were treated, of whom some 23 were randomized to nivolumab monotherapy and some 20 to nivolumab plus ipilimumab. TCR repertoires were compared between pretherapy (baseline) peripheral blood and tumors resected at surgery after neoadjuvant immune checkpoint blockade. Matched pretherapy and resected tumor pairs were analyzed for seven patients, of whom four received nivolumab and three received nivolumab plus ipilimumab. Paper-wide results and their limitations: From pretherapy to surgery, tumor T-cell richness and clonality went up in three of three dual-therapy tumors, versus only two of four nivolumab-treated tumors. Pretherapy blood TCR richness correlated positively with richness in tumors resected after neoadjuvant therapy (Spearman R ≈ 0.8). TCR richness and clonality were greater in resected tumors than in tumor-adjacent uninvolved lung, and increases were seen in more dual-therapy-treated tumors. A small number of samples was subjected to TCR sequencing. No significant correlation was found between TCR clonality and pathologic tumor regression, and only one major-pathologic-response sample was available for the clonality analysis.

Libraries were prepared through the immunoSEQ multiplex PCR assay. The paper's processing steps were these. Repertoires were summarized in terms of richness and clonality, and significantly expanded and contracted clones between pre- and post-therapy samples were identified. TCRdb retrieved this table from immuneACCESS and kept in-frame rearrangements only. Not all clones are present; in checked studies, unresolved V genes account for under half, and no reason is known for the remainder. V and J calls and clone size are as listed in that table; D and trimming were resolved from the DNA. This sample lists approximately 23,000 clones; 82% were detected once. The ten top clones hold under 25% of the sample. In light of the paper, this sample's time point label describes: pretherapy, before neoadjuvant immune checkpoint inhibitors. The samples were obtained from NEOSTAR, a phase 2 randomized trial that tested neoadjuvant nivolumab or nivolumab plus ipilimumab, followed by surgery, in operable NSCLC.

Sequences MDHEN (CDR1) and SYDVKM (CDR2) are obtained from the germline V gene. The CDR3 covers 16 residues, taking in both the cysteine and the phenylalanine. This entry keeps only the CDR3 DNA: 48 bases, framed from base 1. V ends up 7 bases short and J 3 bases short, with an unmatched junction base count of 10. With respect to this clone: This receptor's antigen is unknown. The record has no base qualities; no much larger clone is one base away.

Sample: peripheral blood, taken before neoadjuvant nivolumab, alone or with ipilimumab. This TCR was recovered from an adult with non-small cell lung cancer. The chain links TRBV28 with TRBJ1-2; 11 of the junction bases match TRBD1. Here the CDR3 is given as CASTIILGQGDYGYTF. The nucleotides are TGTGCCAGCACTATCATCCTGGGACAGGGGGACTATGGCTACACCTTC.